This T cell receptor beta chain derives from a study of T cell responses to AZD1222 COVID-19 vaccine. Study-level findings and limits: Only five to seven AZD1222 recipients were seropositive at baseline.

About this clone: Its antigen is as yet unknown.

The table came from immunoSEQ multiplex PCR; TCRdb's copy has only in-frame clones and leaves some out. Here the sample spans about 39,000 clones, approximately 85% being singletons. Trimming took 1 base from V and 2 from J, leaving 11 bases between them. CDR3 length equals 15 residues. Germline CDR1 KGHSH, CDR2 LQKENI. The receptor was isolated from an adult who received the MenACWY meningococcal vaccine as a control. V usage is TRBV18 and J usage is TRBJ1-1; D remains unclear. Sequenced material: peripheral blood, taken 28 days after the second dose of the MenACWY control vaccine. The CDR3: CASSPLLQRNTEAFF. Written as DNA, the CDR3 is TGTGCCAGCTCACCACTCCTTCAGCGAAACACTGAAGCTTTCTTT.